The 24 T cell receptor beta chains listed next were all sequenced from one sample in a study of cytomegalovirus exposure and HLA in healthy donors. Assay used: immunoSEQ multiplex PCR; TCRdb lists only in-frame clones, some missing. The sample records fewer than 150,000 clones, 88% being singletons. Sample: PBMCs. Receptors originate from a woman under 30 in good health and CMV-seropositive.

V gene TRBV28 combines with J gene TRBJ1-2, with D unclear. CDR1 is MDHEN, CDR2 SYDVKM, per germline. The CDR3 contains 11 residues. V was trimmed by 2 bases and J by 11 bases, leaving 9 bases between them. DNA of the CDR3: TGTGCCAGCAGTTTAAAGGGAGTGTACACCTTC. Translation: CASSLKGVYTF.

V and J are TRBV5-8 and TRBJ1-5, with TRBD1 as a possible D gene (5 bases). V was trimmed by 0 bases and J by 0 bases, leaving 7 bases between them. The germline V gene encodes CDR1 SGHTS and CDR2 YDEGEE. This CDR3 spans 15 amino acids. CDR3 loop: CASSLEGYSNQPQHF. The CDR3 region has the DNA TGTGCCAGCAGCTTGGAGGGGTATAGCAATCAGCCCCAGCATTTT.

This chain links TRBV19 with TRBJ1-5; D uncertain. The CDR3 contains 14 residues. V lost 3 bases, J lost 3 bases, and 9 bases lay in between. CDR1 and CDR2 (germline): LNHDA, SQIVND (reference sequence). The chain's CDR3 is CASSIPPDNQPQHF. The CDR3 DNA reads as TGTGCCAGTAGTATTCCGCCAGACAATCAGCCCCAGCATTTT.

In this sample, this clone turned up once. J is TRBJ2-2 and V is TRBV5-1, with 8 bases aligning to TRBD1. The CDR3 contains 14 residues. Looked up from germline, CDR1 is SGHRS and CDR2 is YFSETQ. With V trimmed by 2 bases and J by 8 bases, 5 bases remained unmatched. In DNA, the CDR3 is TGCGCCAGCAGCTTTGACAGGGGTCGAGGGGAGCTGTTTTTT. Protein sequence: CASSFDRGRGELFF.

The CDR3 DNA follows: TGTGCCAGCAGTGTGACTAGCGTAACAGATACGCAGTATTTT. Protein product: CASSVTSVTDTQYF. The chain joins TRBV6-1 to TRBJ2-3, with 8 bases lining up with TRBD2. Germline CDR1 and CDR2: MNHNS and SASEGT. The CDR3 is 14 residues long. V dropped 4 bases and J dropped 3; count of bases not matched to a gene: 3.

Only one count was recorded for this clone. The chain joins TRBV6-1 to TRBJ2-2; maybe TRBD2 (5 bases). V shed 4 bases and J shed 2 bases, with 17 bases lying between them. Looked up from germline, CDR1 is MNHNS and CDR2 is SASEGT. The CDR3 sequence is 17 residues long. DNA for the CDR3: TGTGCCAGCAGTGGTTTGGAGCGGAGACTAAACACCGGGGAGCTGTTTTTT. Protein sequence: CASSGLERRLNTGELFF.

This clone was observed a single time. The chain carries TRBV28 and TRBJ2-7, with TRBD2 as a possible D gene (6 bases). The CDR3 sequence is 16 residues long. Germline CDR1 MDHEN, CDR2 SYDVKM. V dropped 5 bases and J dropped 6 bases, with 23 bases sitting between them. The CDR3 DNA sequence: TGTGCCAGCAGTCCAGGAGACGGGGGTTATTCGGGCGAGCAGTACTTC. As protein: CASSPGDGGYSGEQYF.

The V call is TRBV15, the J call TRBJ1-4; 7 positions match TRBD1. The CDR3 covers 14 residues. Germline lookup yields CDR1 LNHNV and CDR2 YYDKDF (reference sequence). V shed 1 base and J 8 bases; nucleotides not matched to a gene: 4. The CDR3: CATSRGRGEEKLFF. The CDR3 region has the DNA TGTGCCACCAGCAGAGGCAGGGGGGAGGAAAAACTGTTTTTT.

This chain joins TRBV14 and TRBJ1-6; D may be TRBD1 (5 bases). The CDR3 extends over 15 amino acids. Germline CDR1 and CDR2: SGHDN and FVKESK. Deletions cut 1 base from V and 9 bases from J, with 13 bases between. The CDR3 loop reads CASSQVGLQSSPLHF. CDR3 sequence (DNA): TGTGCCAGCAGCCAAGTGGGGCTGCAGAGTTCACCCCTCCACTTT.

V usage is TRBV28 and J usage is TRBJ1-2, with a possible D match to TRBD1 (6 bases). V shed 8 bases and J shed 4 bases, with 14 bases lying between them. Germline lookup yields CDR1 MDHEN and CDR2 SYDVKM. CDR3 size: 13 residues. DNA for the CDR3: TGTGCCAGCCGCCGACAGGACCTCTATGGCTACACCTTC. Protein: CASRRQDLYGYTF.

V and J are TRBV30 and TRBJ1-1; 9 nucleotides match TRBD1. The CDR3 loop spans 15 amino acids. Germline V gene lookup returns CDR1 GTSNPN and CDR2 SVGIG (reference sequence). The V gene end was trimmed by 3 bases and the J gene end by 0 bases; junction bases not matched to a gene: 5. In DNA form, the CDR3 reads TGTGCCTGGAGGAAGGACAGGGGTTTGAACACTGAAGCTTTCTTT. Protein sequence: CAWRKDRGLNTEAFF.

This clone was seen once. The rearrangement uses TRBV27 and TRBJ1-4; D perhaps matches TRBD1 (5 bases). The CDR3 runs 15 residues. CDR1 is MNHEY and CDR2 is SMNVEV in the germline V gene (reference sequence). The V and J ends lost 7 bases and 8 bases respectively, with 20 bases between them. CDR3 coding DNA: TGTGCCAGCACCCTCTCAGGGTATCTAGGAGAAAAACTGTTTTTT. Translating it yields CASTLSGYLGEKLFF. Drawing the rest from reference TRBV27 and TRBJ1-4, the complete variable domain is EAQVTQNPRYLITVTGKKLTVTCSQNMNHEYMSWYRQDPGLGLRQIYYSMNVEVTDKGDVPEGYKVSRKEKRNFPLILESPSPNQTSLYFCASTLSGYLGEKLFFGSGTQLSVL.

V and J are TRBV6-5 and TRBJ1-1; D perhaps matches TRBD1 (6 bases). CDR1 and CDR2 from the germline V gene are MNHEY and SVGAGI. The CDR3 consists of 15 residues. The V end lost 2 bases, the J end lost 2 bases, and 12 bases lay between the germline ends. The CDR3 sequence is CASSYQSDSNTEAFF. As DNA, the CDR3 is TGTGCCAGCAGTTACCAGTCGGACAGCAACACTGAAGCTTTCTTT.

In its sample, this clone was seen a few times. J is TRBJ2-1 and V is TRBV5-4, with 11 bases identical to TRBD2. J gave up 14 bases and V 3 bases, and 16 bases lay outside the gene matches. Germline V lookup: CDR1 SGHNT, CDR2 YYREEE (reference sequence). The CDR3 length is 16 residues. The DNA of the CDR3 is TGTGCCAGCAGCTATTCGACTAGCGGGACTACGGGGCGTGAGTTCTTC. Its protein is CASSYSTSGTTGREFF.

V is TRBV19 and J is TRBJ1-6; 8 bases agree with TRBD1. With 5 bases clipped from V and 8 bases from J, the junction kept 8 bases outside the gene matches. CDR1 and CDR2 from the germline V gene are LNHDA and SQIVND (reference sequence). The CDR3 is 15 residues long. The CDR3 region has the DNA TGTGCCAGTAGTGGTCCCGGACAGGGTTATTCACCCCTCCACTTT. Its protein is CASSGPGQGYSPLHF.

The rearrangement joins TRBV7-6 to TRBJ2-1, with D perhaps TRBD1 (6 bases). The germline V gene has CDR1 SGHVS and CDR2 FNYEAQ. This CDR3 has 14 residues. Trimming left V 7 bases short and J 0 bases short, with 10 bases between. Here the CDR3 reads CASTAGVSYNEQFF. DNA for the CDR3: TGTGCCAGCACAGCAGGGGTCTCCTACAATGAGCAGTTCTTC.

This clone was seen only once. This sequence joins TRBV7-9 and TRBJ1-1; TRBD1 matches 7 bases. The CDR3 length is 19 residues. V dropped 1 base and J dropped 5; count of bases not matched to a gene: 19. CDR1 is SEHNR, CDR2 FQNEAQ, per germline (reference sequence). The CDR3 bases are TGTGCCAGCAGCTTAGTGCCCCATATTACAGGGGTGTGGTGGACTGAAGCTTTCTTT. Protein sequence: CASSLVPHITGVWWTEAFF.

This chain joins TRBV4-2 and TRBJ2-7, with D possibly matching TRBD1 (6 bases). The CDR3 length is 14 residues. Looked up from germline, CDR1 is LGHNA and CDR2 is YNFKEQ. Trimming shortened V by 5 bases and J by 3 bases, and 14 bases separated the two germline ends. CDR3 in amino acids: CASSGRDKLYEQYF. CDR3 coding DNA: TGTGCCAGCAGCGGCCGGGACAAACTCTACGAGCAGTACTTC.

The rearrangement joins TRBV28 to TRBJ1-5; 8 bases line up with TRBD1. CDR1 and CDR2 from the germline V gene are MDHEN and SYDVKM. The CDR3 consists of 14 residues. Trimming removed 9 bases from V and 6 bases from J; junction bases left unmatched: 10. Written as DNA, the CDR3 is TGTGCCAGTTATCGACAGGGGAGTAGTCAGCCCCAGCATTTT. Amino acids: CASYRQGSSQPQHF.

CDR3 protein: CASTGEGGPVYEQYF. CDR3 DNA: TGTGCCAGCACGGGTGAGGGAGGGCCTGTATACGAGCAGTACTTC. V is TRBV12-1 and J is TRBJ2-7; the table assigns TRBD2, which was not confirmed against the DNA. TRBV12-1 is a pseudogene. The CDR3 is 15 residues long.

The CDR3 sequence is CASSFRTLENYGYTF. CDR3 in DNA: TGTGCCAGCAGTTTCCGGACTCTAGAGAACTATGGCTACACCTTC. V gene TRBV28 combines with J gene TRBJ1-2; D gene uncertain. V was shortened by 3 bases and J by 2 bases, with 13 bases between the two germline ends. The germline gives CDR1 MDHEN, CDR2 SYDVKM. The CDR3 length is 15 residues.

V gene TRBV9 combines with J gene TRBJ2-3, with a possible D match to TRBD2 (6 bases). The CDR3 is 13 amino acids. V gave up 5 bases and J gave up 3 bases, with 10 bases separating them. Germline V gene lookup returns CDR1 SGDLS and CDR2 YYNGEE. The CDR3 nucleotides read TGTGCCAGCAGGCGCGGGAATACAGATACGCAGTATTTT. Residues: CASRRGNTDTQYF.

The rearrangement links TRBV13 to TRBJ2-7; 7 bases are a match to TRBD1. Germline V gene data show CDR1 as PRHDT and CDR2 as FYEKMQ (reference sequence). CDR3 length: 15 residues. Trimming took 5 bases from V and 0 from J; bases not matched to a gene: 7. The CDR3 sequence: CASSKGQPSSYEQYF. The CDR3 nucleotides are TGTGCCAGCAGCAAGGGACAGCCAAGCTCCTACGAGCAGTACTTC.

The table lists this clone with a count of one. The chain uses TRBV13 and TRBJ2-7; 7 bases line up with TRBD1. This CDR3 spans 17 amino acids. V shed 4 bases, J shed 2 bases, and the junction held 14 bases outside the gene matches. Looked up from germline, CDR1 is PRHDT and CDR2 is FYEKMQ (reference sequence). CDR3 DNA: TGTGCCAGCAGCTGGAGACTTTCCCGGGACAGTACCTACGAGCAGTACTTC. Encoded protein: CASSWRLSRDSTYEQYF.